The 10 T cell receptor beta chains below were found in one sample sequenced in a study of cytomegalovirus exposure and HLA in healthy donors. PCR used 60 Vbeta primers and 13 Jbeta primers. Assay: immunoSEQ multiplex PCR; the TCRdb copy retains only in-frame clones and omits some. This sample carries some 180,000 clones, 70% to 80% of them seen once, and the ten largest clones take about 1.5%. Sequencing was performed on PBMCs. The receptors shown here come from a man between 18 and 29 years old in good health and CMV-seronegative.

This chain connects TRBV7-9 to TRBJ2-7; possible D gene TRBD1, 6 bases. Per germline, CDR1 SEHNR and CDR2 FQNEAQ (reference sequence). V lost 4 bases and J 4 bases, leaving 11 bases between the germline ends. CDR3 length equals 13 residues. The CDR3 nucleotides are TGTGCCAGCAGCTCGAGCCAGGGGTACGAGCAGTACTTC. Its translation is CASSSSQGYEQYF.

This chain joins TRBV7-9 and TRBJ2-4, with 7 bases matching TRBD1. Losses at the gene ends were 5 bases for V and 2 bases for J; bases not matched to a gene: 6. Germline V gene sequence: CDR1 SEHNR, CDR2 FQNEAQ (reference sequence). The CDR3 length is 15 residues. The CDR3 DNA follows: TGTGCCAGCAGCAGAAAACAGGGGACCAAAAACATTCAGTACTTC. Amino acids: CASSRKQGTKNIQYF.

The J gene is TRBJ1-5, the V gene TRBV19; 7 bases match TRBD1. V was clipped by 2 bases and J by 3 bases; unmatched bases: 10. The CDR3 runs 17 residues. Per germline, CDR1 LNHDA and CDR2 SQIVND (reference sequence). The CDR3 region has the DNA TGTGCCAGTAGTATAATTCCCCCGGACAGGCACAATCAGCCCCAGCATTTT. Encoded protein: CASSIIPPDRHNQPQHF.

This clone was counted many times. V is TRBV4-1 and J is TRBJ2-7, with a possible D match to TRBD2 (5 bases). The germline gives CDR1 MGHRA, CDR2 YSYEKL. This CDR3 is 12 amino acids long. V was clipped by 3 bases and J by 6 bases, with 9 bases between them. As DNA, the CDR3 is TGCGCCAGCAGCCAGATCAGCGGCGAGCAGTACTTC. Amino acid sequence: CASSQISGEQYF.

The chain joins TRBV25-1 to TRBJ2-5; D remains unclear. There are 13 residues in the CDR3. In germline, CDR1 is MGHDK, CDR2 SYGVNS. Trimming removed 0 bases at V and 2 bases at J, with 4 bases between. This CDR3 reads CASSEYNQETQYF. DNA for the CDR3: TGTGCCAGCAGTGAATATAATCAAGAGACCCAGTACTTC.

The chain joins TRBV6-5 to TRBJ1-1; 7 positions agree with TRBD1. V shed 6 bases and J 2 bases; nucleotides not matched to a gene: 9. Germline V gene lookup returns CDR1 MNHEY and CDR2 SVGAGI. CDR3 length: 15 residues. The CDR3 region has the DNA TGTGCCAGCAGAAAAACCGGGACAGATAACACTGAAGCTTTCTTT. This codes for CASRKTGTDNTEAFF.

This chain joins TRBV7-3 and TRBJ2-2; no firm D call. The ends were cut back, 4 bases at V and 2 bases at J, with 8 bases in the middle. Germline V lookup: CDR1 SGHTA, CDR2 FQGTGA. This CDR3 spans 14 amino acids. The CDR3: CASSSYRNTGELFF. The DNA of the CDR3 is TGTGCCAGCAGCTCATACAGAAACACCGGGGAGCTGTTTTTT. Supplemented by reference TRBV7-3 and TRBJ2-2, the full variable domain reads GAGVSQTPSNKVTEKGKYVELRCDPISGHTALYWYRQSLGQGPEFLIYFQGTGAADDSGLPNDRFFAVRPEGSVSTLKIQRTERGDSAVYLCASSSYRNTGELFFGEGSRLTVL.

This chain uses TRBV11-2 with TRBJ2-1; D perhaps matches TRBD2 (6 bases). Per germline, CDR1 SGHAT and CDR2 FQNNGV. The CDR3 runs to 13 residues. V lost 5 bases, J lost 8 bases, and 13 bases lay in between. The CDR3 is CASSPQPGDEQFF. CDR3 coding DNA: TGTGCCAGCAGCCCTCAACCGGGGGATGAGCAGTTCTTC. Full variable domain (rest looked up from reference TRBV11-2 and TRBJ2-1): EAGVAQSPRYKIIEKRQSVAFWCNPISGHATLYWYQQILGQGPKLLIQFQNNGVVDDSQLPKDRFSAERLKGVDSTLKIQPAKLEDSAVYLCASSPQPGDEQFFGPGTRLTVL.

The chain links TRBV30 to TRBJ2-7, with 7 bases fitting TRBD1. CDR3 length equals 16 residues. The J segment lost 1 base and the V segment lost 0 bases, leaving 9 bases of the junction unmatched. Germline values: CDR1 GTSNPN, CDR2 SVGIG (reference sequence). The CDR3 nucleotides are TGTGCCTGGAGTGTACTAGGGGGCGGTAATTCCTACGAGCAGTACTTC. Translating it yields CAWSVLGGGNSYEQYF.

The V gene is TRBV5-1, the J gene TRBJ2-1; the D gene is possibly TRBD2 (7 bases). Trimming shortened V by 4 bases and J by 6 bases, and 14 bases separated the two germline ends. CDR3 length: 14 residues. CDR1 SGHRS and CDR2 YFSETQ come from the germline V gene. CDR3 sequence reads: CASSPAGAANEQFF. As DNA, the CDR3 is TGCGCCAGCAGCCCTGCGGGGGCAGCCAATGAGCAGTTCTTC. Full variable domain (missing parts from reference TRBV5-1 and TRBJ2-1): KAGVTQTPRYLIKTRGQQVTLSCSPISGHRSVSWYQQTPGQGLQFLFEYFSETQRNKGNFPGRFSGRQFSNSRSEMNVSTLELGDSALYLCASSPAGAANEQFFGPGTRLTVL.